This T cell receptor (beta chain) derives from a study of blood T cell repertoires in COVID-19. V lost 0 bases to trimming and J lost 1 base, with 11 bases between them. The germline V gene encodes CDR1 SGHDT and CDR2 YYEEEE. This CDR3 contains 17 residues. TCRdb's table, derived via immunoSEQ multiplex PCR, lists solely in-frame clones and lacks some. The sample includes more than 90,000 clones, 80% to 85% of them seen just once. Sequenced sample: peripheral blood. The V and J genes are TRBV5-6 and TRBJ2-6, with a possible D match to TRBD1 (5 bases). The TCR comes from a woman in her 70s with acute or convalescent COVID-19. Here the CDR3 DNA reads TGTGCCAGCAGCTTGGAAGGCAGGGCATCTGGGGCCAACGTCCTGACTTTC. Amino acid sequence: CASSLEGRASGANVLTF. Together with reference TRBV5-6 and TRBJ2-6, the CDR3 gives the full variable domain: DAGVTQSPTHLIKTRGQQVTLRCSPKSGHDTVSWYQQALGQGPQFIFQYYEEEERQRGNFPDRFSGHQFPNYSSELNVNALLLGDSALYLCASSLEGRASGANVLTFGAGSRLTVL.